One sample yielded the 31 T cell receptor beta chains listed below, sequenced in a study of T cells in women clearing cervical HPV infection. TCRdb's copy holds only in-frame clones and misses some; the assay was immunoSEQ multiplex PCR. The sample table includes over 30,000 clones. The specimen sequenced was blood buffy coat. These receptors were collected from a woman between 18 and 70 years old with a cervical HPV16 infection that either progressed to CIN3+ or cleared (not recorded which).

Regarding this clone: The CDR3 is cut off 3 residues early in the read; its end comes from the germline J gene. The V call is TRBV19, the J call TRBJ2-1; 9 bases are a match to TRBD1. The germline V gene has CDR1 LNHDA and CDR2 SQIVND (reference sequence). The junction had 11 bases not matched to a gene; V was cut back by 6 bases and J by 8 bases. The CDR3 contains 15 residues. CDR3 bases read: TGTGCCAGTAGCCTACCGGGACAGGGTAGGGATGAG. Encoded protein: CASSLPGQGRDE. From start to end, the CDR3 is CASSLPGQGRDEQFF.

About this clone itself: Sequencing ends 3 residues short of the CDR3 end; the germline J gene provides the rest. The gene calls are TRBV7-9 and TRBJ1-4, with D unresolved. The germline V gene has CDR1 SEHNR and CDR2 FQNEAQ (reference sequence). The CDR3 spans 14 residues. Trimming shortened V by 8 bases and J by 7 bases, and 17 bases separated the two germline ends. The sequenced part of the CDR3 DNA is TGTGCCAGCGCTGTCCAGGAGAATTCTGAAAAA. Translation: CASAVQENSEK. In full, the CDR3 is CASAVQENSEKLFF.

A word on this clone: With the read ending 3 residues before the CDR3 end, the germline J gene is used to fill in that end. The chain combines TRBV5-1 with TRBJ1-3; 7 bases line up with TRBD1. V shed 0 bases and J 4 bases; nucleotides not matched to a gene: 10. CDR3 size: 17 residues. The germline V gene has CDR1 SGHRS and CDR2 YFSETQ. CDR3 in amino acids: CASSLGGTDNLGNTIYF. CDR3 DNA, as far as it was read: TGCGCCAGCAGCTTGGGAGGGACAGACAACTTGGGAAACACC.

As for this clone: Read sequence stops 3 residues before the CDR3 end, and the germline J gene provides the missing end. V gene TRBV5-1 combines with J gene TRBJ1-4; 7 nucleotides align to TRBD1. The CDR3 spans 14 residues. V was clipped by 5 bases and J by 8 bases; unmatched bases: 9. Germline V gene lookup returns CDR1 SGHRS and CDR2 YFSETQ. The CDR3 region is CASRLTGREEKLFF. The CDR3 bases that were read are TGCGCCAGCAGGCTGACAGGGCGGGAAGAAAAA.

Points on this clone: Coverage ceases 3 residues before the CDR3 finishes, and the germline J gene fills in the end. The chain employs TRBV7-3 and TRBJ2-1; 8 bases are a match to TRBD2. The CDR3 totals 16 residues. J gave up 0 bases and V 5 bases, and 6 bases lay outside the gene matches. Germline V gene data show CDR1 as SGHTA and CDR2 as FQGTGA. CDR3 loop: CASSPGLASSYNEQFF. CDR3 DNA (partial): TGTGCCAGCAGCCCCGGACTAGCAAGCTCCTACAATGAG.

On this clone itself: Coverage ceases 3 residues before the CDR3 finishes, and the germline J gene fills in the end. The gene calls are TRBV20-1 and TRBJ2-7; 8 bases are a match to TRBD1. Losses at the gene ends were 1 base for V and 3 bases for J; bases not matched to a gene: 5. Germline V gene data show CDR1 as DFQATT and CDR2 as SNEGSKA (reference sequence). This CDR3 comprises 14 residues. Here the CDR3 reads CSARGQGAYYEQYF. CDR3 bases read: TGCAGTGCTAGAGGGCAGGGGGCATACTACGAG.

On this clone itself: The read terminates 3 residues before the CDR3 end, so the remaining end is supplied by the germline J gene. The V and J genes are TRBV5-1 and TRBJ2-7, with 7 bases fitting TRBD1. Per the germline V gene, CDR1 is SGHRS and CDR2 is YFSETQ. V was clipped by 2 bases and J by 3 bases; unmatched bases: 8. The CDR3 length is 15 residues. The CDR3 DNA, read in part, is TGCGCCAGCAGCTTTCAGGTGGGACAGTTCTACGAG. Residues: CASSFQVGQFYE. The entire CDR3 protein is CASSFQVGQFYEQYF.

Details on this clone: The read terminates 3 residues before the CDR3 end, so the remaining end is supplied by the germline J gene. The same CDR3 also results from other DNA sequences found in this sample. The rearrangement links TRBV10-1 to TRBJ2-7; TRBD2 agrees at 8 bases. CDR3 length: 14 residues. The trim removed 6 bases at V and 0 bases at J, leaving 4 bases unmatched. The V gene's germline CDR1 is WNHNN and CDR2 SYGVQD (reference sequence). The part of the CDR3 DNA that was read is TGCGCCAGCAGCTCCGGGACTAGCTCCTACGAG. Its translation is CASSSGTSSYE. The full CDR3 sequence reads CASSSGTSSYEQYF.

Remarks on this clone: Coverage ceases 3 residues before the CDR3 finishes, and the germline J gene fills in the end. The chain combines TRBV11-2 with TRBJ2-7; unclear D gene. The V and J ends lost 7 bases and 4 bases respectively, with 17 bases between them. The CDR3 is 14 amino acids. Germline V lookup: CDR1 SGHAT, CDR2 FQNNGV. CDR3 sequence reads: CASTSPALAYEQYF. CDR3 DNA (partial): TGTGCCAGCACCTCGCCTGCATTGGCTTACGAG.

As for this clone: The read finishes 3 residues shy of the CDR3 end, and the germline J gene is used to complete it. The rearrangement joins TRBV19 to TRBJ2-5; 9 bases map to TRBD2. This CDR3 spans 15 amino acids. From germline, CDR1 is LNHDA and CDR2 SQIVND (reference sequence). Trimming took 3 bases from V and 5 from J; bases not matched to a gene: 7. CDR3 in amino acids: CASSIGRGGLETQYF. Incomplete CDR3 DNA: TGTGCCAGTAGTATCGGGCGGGGGGGGTTGGAGACC.

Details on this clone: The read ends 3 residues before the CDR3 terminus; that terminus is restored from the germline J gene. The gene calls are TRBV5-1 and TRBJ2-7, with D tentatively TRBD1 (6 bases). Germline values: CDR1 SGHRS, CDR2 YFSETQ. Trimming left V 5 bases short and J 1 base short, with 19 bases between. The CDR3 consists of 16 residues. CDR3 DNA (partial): TGCGCCAGCAGACTGGGGGCTAGGGGCAGTTCCTACGAG. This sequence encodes CASRLGARGSSYE. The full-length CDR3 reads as CASRLGARGSSYEQYF.

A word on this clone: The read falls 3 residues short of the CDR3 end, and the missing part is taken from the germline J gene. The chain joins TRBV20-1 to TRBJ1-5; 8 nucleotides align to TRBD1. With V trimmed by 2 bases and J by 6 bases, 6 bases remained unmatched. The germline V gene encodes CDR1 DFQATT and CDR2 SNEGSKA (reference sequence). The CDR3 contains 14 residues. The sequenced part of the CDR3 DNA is TGCAGTGCTAGAAGACAGGGGATGGGTCAGCCC. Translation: CSARRQGMGQP. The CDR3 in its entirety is CSARRQGMGQPQHF.

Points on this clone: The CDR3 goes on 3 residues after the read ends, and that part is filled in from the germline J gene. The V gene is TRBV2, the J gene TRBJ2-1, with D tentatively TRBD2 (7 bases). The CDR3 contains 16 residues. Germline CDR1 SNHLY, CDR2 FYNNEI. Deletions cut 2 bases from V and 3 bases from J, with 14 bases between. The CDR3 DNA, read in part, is TGTGCCAGCAGTGAAAGGGGGGGGGCCTACTACAATGAG. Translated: CASSERGGAYYNE. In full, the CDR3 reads CASSERGGAYYNEQFF.

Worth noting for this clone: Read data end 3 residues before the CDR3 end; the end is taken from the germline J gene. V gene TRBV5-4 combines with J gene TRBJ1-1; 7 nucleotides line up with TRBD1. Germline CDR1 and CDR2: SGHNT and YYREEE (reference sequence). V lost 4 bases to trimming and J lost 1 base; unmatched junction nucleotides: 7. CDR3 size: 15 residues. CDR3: CASSLGQRTNTEAFF. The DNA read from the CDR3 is TGTGCCAGCAGCCTGGGACAGAGGACGAACACTGAA.

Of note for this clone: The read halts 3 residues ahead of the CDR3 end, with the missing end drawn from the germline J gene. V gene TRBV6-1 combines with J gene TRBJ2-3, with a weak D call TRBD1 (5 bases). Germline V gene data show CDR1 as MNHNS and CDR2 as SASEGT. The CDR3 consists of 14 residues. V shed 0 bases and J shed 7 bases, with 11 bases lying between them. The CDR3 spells CASSEAFGANTQYF. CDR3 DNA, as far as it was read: TGTGCCAGCAGTGAAGCGTTTGGGGCCAATACG.

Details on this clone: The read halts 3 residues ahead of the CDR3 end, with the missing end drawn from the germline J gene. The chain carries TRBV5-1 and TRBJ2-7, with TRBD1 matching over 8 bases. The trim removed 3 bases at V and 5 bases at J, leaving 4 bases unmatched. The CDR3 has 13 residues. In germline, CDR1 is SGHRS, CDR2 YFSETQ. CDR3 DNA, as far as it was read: TGCGCCAGCAGCTCGGGACAGGCCCACGAG. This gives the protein CASSSGQAHE. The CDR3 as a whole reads CASSSGQAHEQYF. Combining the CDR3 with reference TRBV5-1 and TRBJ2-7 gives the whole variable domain KAGVTQTPRYLIKTRGQQVTLSCSPISGHRSVSWYQQTPGQGLQFLFEYFSETQRNKGNFPGRFSGRQFSNSRSEMNVSTLELGDSALYLCASSSGQAHEQYFGPGTRLTVT.

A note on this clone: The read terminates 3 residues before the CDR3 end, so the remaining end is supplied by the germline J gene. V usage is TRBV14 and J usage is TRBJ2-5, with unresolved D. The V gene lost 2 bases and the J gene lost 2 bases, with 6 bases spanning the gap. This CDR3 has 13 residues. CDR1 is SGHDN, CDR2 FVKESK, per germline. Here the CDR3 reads CASSQNQQETQYF. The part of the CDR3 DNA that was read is TGTGCCAGCAGCCAAAACCAGCAAGAGACC.

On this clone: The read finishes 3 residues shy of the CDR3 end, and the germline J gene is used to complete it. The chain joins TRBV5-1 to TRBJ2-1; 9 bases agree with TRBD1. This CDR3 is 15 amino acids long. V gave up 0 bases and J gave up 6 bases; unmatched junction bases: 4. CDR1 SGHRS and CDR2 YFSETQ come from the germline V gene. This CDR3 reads CASSLEQGAGNEQFF. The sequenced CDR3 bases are TGCGCCAGCAGCTTGGAACAGGGGGCCGGCAATGAG.

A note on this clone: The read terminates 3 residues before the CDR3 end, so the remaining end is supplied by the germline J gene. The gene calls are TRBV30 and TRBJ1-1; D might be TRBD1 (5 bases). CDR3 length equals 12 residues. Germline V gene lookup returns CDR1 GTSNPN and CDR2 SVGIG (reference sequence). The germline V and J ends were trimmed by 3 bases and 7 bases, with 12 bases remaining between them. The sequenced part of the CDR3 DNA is TGTGCCTGGAGCCCGAGGGGAGTTGAA. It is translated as CAWSPRGVE. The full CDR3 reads CAWSPRGVEAFF.

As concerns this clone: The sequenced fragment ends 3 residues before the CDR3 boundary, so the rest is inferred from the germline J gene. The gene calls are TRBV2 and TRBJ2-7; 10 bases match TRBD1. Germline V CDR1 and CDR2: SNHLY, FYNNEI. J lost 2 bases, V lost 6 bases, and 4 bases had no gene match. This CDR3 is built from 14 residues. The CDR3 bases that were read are TGTGCCAGCAGGCCCGGGACAGGGGCCTACGAG. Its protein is CASRPGTGAYE. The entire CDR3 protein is CASRPGTGAYEQYF.

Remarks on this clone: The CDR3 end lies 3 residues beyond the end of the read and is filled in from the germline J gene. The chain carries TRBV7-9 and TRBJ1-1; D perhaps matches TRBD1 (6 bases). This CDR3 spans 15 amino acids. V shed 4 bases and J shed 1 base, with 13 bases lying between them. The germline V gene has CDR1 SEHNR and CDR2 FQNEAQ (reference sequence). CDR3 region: CASSSRLGGNTEAFF. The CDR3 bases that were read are TGTGCCAGCAGCTCCCGCCTAGGGGGGAACACTGAA.

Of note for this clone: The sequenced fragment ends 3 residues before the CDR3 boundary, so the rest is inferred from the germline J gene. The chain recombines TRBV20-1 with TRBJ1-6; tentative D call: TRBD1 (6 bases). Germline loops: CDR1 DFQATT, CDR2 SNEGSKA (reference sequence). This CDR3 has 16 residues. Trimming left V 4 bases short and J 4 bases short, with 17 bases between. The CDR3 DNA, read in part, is TGCAGTGCTACCTCGGGGGGGGCGGATTATAATTCACCC. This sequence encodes CSATSGGADYNSP. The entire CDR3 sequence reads CSATSGGADYNSPLHF.

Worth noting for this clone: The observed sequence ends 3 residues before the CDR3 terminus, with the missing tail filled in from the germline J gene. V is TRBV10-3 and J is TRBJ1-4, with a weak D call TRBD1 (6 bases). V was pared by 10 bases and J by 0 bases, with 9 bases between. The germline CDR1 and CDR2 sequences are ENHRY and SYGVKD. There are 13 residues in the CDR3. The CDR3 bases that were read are TGTGCCACAGGGGATGCAACTAATGAAAAA. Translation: CATGDATNEK. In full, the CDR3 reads CATGDATNEKLFF.

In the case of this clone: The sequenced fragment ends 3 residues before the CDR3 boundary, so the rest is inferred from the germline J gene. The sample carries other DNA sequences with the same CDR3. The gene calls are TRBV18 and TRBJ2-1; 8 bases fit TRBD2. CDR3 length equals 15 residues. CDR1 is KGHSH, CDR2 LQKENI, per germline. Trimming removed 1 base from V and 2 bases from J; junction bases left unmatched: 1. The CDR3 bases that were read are TGTGCCAGCTCACCACGAGCGGGGGCCTACAATGAG. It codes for CASSPRAGAYNE. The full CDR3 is CASSPRAGAYNEQFF.

The CDR3 is CASSSGQGGEKLFF. CDR3 DNA, as far as it was read: TGCGCCAGCAGCTCGGGACAGGGGGGGGAAAAA. The V and J genes are TRBV5-1 and TRBJ1-4; 11 bases map to TRBD1. Read sequence stops 3 residues before the CDR3 end, and the germline J gene provides the missing end. CDR3 length: 14 amino acids. The J segment lost 8 bases and the V segment lost 3 bases, leaving 3 bases of the junction unmatched. Germline lookup yields CDR1 SGHRS and CDR2 YFSETQ.

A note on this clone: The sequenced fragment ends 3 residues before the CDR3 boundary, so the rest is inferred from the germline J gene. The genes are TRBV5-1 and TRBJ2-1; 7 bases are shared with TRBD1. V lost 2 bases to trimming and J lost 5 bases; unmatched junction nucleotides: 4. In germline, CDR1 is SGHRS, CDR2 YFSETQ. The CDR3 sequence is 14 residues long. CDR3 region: CASSLYQGDNEQFF. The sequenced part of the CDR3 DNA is TGCGCCAGCAGCTTATATCAGGGGGACAATGAG.

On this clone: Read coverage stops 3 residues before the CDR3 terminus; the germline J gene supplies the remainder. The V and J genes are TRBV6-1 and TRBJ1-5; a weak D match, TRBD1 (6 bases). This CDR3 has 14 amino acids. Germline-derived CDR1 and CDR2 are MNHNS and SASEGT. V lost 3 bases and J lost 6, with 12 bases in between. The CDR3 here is CASSDTRGAQPQHF. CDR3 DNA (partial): TGTGCCAGCAGTGATACCAGGGGAGCTCAGCCC.

Partial CDR3 DNA: TGTGCCAGTAGTACCTCACAGGGTCTAGGATATGGC. This sequence encodes CASSTSQGLGYG. In full, the CDR3 reads CASSTSQGLGYGYTF. The chain has TRBV19 and TRBJ1-2; TRBD1 is a possible D gene (6 bases). The CDR3 end lies 3 residues beyond the end of the read and is filled in from the germline J gene. Between the trimmed V and J ends, which lost 4 bases and 5 bases, there was a span of 17 bases. In germline, CDR1 is LNHDA, CDR2 SQIVND (reference sequence). The CDR3 spans 15 residues.

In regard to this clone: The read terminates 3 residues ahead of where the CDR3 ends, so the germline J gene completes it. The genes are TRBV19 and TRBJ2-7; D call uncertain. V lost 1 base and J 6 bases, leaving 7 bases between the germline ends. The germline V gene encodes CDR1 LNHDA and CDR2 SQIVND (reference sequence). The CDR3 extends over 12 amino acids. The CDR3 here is CASSIGAGEQYF. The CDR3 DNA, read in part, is TGTGCCAGTAGTATAGGAGCAGGCGAG.

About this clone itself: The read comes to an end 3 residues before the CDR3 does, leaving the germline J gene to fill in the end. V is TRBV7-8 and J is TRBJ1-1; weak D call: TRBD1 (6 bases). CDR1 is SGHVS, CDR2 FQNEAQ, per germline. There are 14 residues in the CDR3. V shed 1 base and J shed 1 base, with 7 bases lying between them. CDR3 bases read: TGTGCCAGCAGCTTAGGGGGGCGGAACACTGAA. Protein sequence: CASSLGGRNTE. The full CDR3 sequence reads CASSLGGRNTEAFF. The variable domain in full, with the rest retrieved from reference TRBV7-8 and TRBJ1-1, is GAGVSQSPRYKVAKRGQDVALRCDPISGHVSLFWYQQALGQGPEFLTYFQNEAQLDKSGLPSDRFFAERPEGSVSTLKIQRTQQEDSAVYLCASSLGGRNTEAFFGQGTRLTVV.

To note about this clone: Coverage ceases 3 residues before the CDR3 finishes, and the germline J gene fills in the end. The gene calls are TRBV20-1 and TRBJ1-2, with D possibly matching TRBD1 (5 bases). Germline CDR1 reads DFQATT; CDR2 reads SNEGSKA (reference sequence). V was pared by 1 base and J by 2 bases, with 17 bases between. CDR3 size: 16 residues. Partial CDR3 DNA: TGCAGTGCTAGAGCCTTAGGGGTACAGTTAAACTATGGC. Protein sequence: CSARALGVQLNYG. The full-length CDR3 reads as CSARALGVQLNYGYTF.